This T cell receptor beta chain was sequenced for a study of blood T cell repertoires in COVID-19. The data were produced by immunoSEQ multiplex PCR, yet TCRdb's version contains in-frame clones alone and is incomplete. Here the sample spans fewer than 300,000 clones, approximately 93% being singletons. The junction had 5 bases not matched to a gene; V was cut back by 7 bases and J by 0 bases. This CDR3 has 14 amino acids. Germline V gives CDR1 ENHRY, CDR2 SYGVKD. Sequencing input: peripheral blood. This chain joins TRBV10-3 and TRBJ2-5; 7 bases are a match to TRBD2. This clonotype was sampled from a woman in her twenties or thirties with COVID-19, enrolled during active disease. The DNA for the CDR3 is TGTGCCATCACCCCAGCGGGAAACCAAGAGACCCAGTACTTC. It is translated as CAITPAGNQETQYF.